This T cell receptor beta chain was identified in a study of identical twins (dated by TCRdb to 2016 to 2017). General notes on the study: To test whether fetal clonotypes persist, the study used deep sequencing on TCR alpha and beta repertoires from monozygotic twins, unrelated adults of various ages, and cord blood. To rule out contamination, replicate twin experiments were performed at different times with different library preparation protocols.

Only healthy Caucasian donors were included. Three unrelated non-twin adults were also sequenced: a male aged 18 to 30, a male aged 50 to 60 and a female aged 50 to 60. Miltenyi CD45RO+ enrichment and human naive T-cell isolation kits were used to isolate memory (CD45RO+) and naive T cells from PBMC. Here V drops 6 bases and J drops 2 bases, and the junction holds 10 bases not matched to any gene. Including cysteine and phenylalanine, the CDR3 has 16 amino acids. Here the CDR3 DNA is all that survives: 48 bases in frame from base 1. CDR1 and CDR2 (LGHDT, YNNKEL) derive from the germline V gene (reference sequence). Results the study describes overall, beyond this receptor: Excess twin sharing in beta out-of-frame sequences was weaker because fewer shared sequences lowered the signal-to-noise ratio. Zero-insertion analyses could be partly confounded by invariant T cells such as MAIT and iNKT, although diverse VJ usage argued against such confounding for most clonotypes. Fewer insertions were carried by abundant cord blood beta clonotypes; a weaker similar trend was observed in young adult naive repertoires, while no such trend was observed in memory repertoires. Out-of-frame TCR alpha sequences shared between twins showed an excess of low generation-probability sequences compared with coincidental sharing between unrelated individuals. Because the same donors could not be followed over many years, the conclusions relied on cross-sectional statistical analysis. In monozygotic twins, recombination models systematically underestimated out-of-frame TCR alpha sharing, but the models matched the sharing seen between unrelated individuals.

This clonotype was recorded many times. What this receptor recognizes is not known. Base qualities are not recorded, but no much larger clone differs from it by a single base. Library creation used 5' RACE. The reads were generated on an Illumina HiSeq 2000. Template switching introduced a universal primer binding site; the final cDNA contained a unique molecular identifier, enabling accurate counting of TCR cDNA molecules. Specific primers in the conserved constant-segment region were used to synthesize first-strand cDNA for TCR alpha and beta chains. To control for contamination, every cDNA library was double barcoded, receiving both a SMART-Mk sample barcode and Illumina barcodes. TruSeq adapter sequences along with Illumina sample barcodes were introduced in two successive PCR steps. The TCR alpha and beta cDNA libraries were sequenced on the Illumina HiSeq platform using custom primers. Regarding the original processing steps: MiGEC processed the raw reads to extract unique molecular identifiers, while MiXCR was used to determine the CDR3 positions. Recombination models were inferred per individual with the repgenHMM and IGoR tools using an EM algorithm. The tcR package in R was used for shared clonotype analysis, with sharing normalized by the product of cloneset sizes. Out-of-frame nonproductive sequences were analyzed to study raw recombination free of thymic and clonal selection effects. TCRdb itself trimmed the public reads at Q25 with fastp, ran MiXCR and retained productive beta chains. Every distinct CDR3 protein forms one entry, paired with its most common genes and DNA. The V and J calls, along with clone size, are taken from TCRdb and not from the paper's own processing. For this sample the table gives a few hundred thousand distinct CDR3 sequences, of which under 20% were detected only once. About 12% of the sample comes from the top ten.

The sequence links TRBV3-1 to TRBJ2-3; TRBD2 aligns with 8 central bases. The origin of this receptor is a man aged 45-65 years in good health. The sample was naive T cells sorted from blood. The sample's cell subset or site, from its label and the paper: cells isolated with a human naive T-cell isolation kit. Here the CDR3 is given as CASSPAGGLITDTQYF. The DNA is as follows: TGTGCCAGCAGTCCCGCGGGAGGCCTTATCACAGATACGCAGTATTTT.